This T cell receptor beta chain came from a study of CD8+CD57+ T cells in acquired aplastic anemia. Study in general: CD4+ and CD8+ cells, once sorted, gave DNA averaging roughly 3 ug.

This clonotype appeared a few times. What it binds is not known. It was genomic DNA that served as the template for profiling TCR beta VDJ and CDR3. A single record per CDR3 protein comes from TCRdb applying MiXCR to the reads. Among some 180,000 distinct CDR3 sequences, 48% were seen once, and the ten largest hold 13%. Whoever was chosen for sequencing had shown CD8+CD57+ cell expansion by flow cytometry. Among the patients, all had severe acquired aplastic anemia. Notes on the study in general: Some 30 was the count of CD8+ CDR3 sequences that patients shared with controls. Patients and controls were not found to differ significantly in CD8+ Simpson's diversity.

This sequence was found in a human donor with aplastic anemia. The source material was sorted CD4+, CD8+, or CD8+CD57+ T cells (not recorded which) from PBMCs.

CDR3 sequence: CASSLSGGGLGEQFF. In nucleotides, the CDR3 is TGTGCCAGCAGCTTAAGCGGTGGGGGCCTTGGTGAGCAGTTCTTC. This chain links TRBV11-2 with TRBJ2-1; D might be TRBD1 (6 bases). Germline lookup yields CDR1 SGHAT and CDR2 FQNNGV. With 2 bases removed from V and 9 bases from J, the gap between germline ends came to 17 bases. The CDR3 extends over 15 amino acids.